This T cell receptor (beta chain) emerged from a study of blood T cell repertoires in COVID-19. TCRdb's table, derived via immunoSEQ multiplex PCR, lists solely in-frame clones and lacks some. The repertoire holds approximately 200,000 clones, with 75% to 90% as singletons. CDR3 length: 13 residues. Germline CDR1 is KGHDR and CDR2 is SFDVKD. The V gene lost 9 bases and the J gene lost 5 bases, with 16 bases spanning the gap. The J gene is TRBJ2-7, the V gene TRBV24-1, with D perhaps TRBD2 (7 bases). This TCR came from a woman in her 30s who had been exposed to COVID-19. The sample comprised PBMCs or T cells enriched from blood (not recorded which). In DNA, the CDR3 is TGTGCCACCGGGGAGGGGGGAAGGAACGAGCAGTACTTC. Amino acid sequence: CATGEGGRNEQYF.